This T cell receptor beta chain stems from a study of T cells after yellow fever vaccination. This clonotype was recorded at least ten times. In germline, CDR1 is MGHRA, CDR2 YSYEKL. Trimming stripped 11 bases from V and 1 base from J, with 14 bases between. This CDR3 is built from 13 residues. One entry per CDR3 protein, called by TCRdb with MiXCR from the 5' RACE reads. Of about 52,000 distinct CDR3 sequences listed, about 6.6% are singletons. This chain uses TRBV4-1 with TRBJ1-1; no clear D. The source was CD8+ T cells not binding an NS4B(214-222) dextramer, sorted from PBMCs, collected more than 35 days after the first yellow fever vaccination. This receptor was identified in a man between 18 and 29 years old who received the YFV17D yellow fever vaccine. The CDR3 spells CAARQTSNTEAFF. In nucleotides, the CDR3 is TGCGCCGCACGACAAACCTCGAACACTGAAGCTTTCTTT.